The rows below give T cell receptor beta chains drawn from one sample of a study of shared clonotypes between healthy human individuals. Some clones are missing from TCRdb's copy, which holds only in-frame ones; the method was immunoSEQ multiplex PCR. Here the sample spans 2.3 million or so clones, over 85% being singletons. The sample consisted of naive CD4+ T cells from PBMCs. The receptor set was obtained from a man aged 18 to 30 in good health. Some clones in this sample may be carry-over from other donors' samples. Each CDR3 is given with its conserved first and last residue. A D gene is named only where the DNA matches it firmly. For some rows the clone size is stated as once, few or many, or as a class when expanded; others skip it.

d_gene: .; v_gene: TRBV18; abundance: .; j_gene: TRBJ2-6; CDR3nt: TGTGCCAGCTCACCGTCAGGCCGATCAGCGGGGGCCAACGTCCTGACTTTC; CDR3aa: CASSPSGRSAGANVLTF
d_gene: .; v_gene: TRBV29-1; abundance: .; j_gene: TRBJ1-2; CDR3nt: TGCAGCGTTGAAGTAAACTATGGCTACACCTTC; CDR3aa: CSVEVNYGYTF
d_gene: TRBD1; v_gene: TRBV5-1; abundance: few; j_gene: TRBJ1-1; CDR3nt: TGCGCCAGCAAACGGGACAGGGCTGGGAACACTGAAGCTTTCTTT; CDR3aa: CASKRDRAGNTEAFF
d_gene: .; v_gene: TRBV15; abundance: .; j_gene: TRBJ1-5; CDR3nt: TGTGCCACCAGCAGAAAAGGAATAGGGGGGAGTAGCAATCAGCCCCAGCATTTT; CDR3aa: CATSRKGIGGSSNQPQHF
d_gene: .; v_gene: TRBV7-7; abundance: .; j_gene: TRBJ2-5; CDR3nt: TGTGCCAGCAGATCCTTAACGGGCCAAGAGACCCAGTACTTC; CDR3aa: CASRSLTGQETQYF
d_gene: TRBD2; v_gene: TRBV19; abundance: .; j_gene: TRBJ2-5; CDR3nt: TGTGCCAGTAGTCCCGGGACTAGCGGGAGGACCCAGTACTTC; CDR3aa: CASSPGTSGRTQYF
d_gene: .; v_gene: TRBV9; abundance: .; j_gene: TRBJ2-1; CDR3nt: TGTGCCAGCAGCGTAGGAGCGGACTCCTACAATGAGCAGTTCTTC; CDR3aa: CASSVGADSYNEQFF
d_gene: .; v_gene: TRBV28; abundance: .; j_gene: TRBJ1-5; CDR3nt: TGTGCCAGCAGTCCGCTTCACAGGGTTGATCAGCCCCAGCATTTT; CDR3aa: CASSPLHRVDQPQHF
d_gene: .; v_gene: TRBV18; abundance: .; j_gene: TRBJ2-7; CDR3nt: TGTGCCAGCTCACCGGGGGGCAGGGGCACAAAATACGAGCAGTACTTC; CDR3aa: CASSPGGRGTKYEQYF
d_gene: .; v_gene: TRBV28; abundance: once; j_gene: TRBJ1-5; CDR3nt: TGTGCCAGCAGTTTACGTTGGCAGTCCAATCAGCCCCAGCATTTT; CDR3aa: CASSLRWQSNQPQHF
d_gene: .; v_gene: TRBV11-2; abundance: .; j_gene: TRBJ2-6; CDR3nt: TGTGCCAGCAACACACGGAGTTCTGGGGCCAACGTCCTGACTTTC; CDR3aa: CASNTRSSGANVLTF
d_gene: TRBD2; v_gene: TRBV6-6; abundance: .; j_gene: TRBJ2-7; CDR3nt: TGTGCCAGCAGTTACTCGACTAGCGGGACCTACGAGCAGTACTTC; CDR3aa: CASSYSTSGTYEQYF
d_gene: .; v_gene: TRBV4-1; abundance: .; j_gene: TRBJ1-6; CDR3nt: TGCGCCAGCAGCCAAGCCGAGGGGAGATCACCCCTCCACTTT; CDR3aa: CASSQAEGRSPLHF
d_gene: TRBD2; v_gene: TRBV4-1; abundance: .; j_gene: TRBJ2-1; CDR3nt: TGCGCCAGCAGGGCACTAGCGGGAGTAGGCAATGAGCAGTTCTTC; CDR3aa: CASRALAGVGNEQFF
d_gene: .; v_gene: TRBV5-1; abundance: .; j_gene: TRBJ2-7; CDR3nt: TGCGCCAGCGGCCCCCTTTATAGCTCCTACGAGCAGTACTTC; CDR3aa: CASGPLYSSYEQYF
d_gene: TRBD1; v_gene: TRBV15; abundance: .; j_gene: TRBJ2-7; CDR3nt: TGTGCCACCAGCAGAGATCGACAGGGGGCCGGCTACGAGCAGTACTTC; CDR3aa: CATSRDRQGAGYEQYF
d_gene: TRBD2; v_gene: TRBV9; abundance: .; j_gene: TRBJ2-3; CDR3nt: TGTGCCAGCAGCGTAGGATCACTAGCGTGGAACACAGATACGCAGTATTTT; CDR3aa: CASSVGSLAWNTDTQYF
d_gene: .; v_gene: TRBV5-1; abundance: .; j_gene: TRBJ2-1; CDR3nt: TGCGCCAGCAGCGGCCCCGACTTTAAGGGTAATGAGCAGTTCTTC; CDR3aa: CASSGPDFKGNEQFF
d_gene: .; v_gene: TRBV7-8; abundance: .; j_gene: TRBJ2-7; CDR3nt: TGTGCCAGCAGCCTTCTAGGTCCCCCGGGGGAGCAGTACTTC; CDR3aa: CASSLLGPPGEQYF
d_gene: .; v_gene: TRBV4-3; abundance: .; j_gene: TRBJ1-1; CDR3nt: TGCGCCAGCAGCCAAGAAACGGGCCGTGGAGCTTTCTTT; CDR3aa: CASSQETGRGAFF
d_gene: .; v_gene: TRBV20-1; abundance: .; j_gene: TRBJ2-4; CDR3nt: TGCAGTGCTAGCCGCGGTGGCATTCAGTACTTC; CDR3aa: CSASRGGIQYF
d_gene: .; v_gene: TRBV2; abundance: .; j_gene: TRBJ2-2; CDR3nt: TGTGCCAGCAGGTCGGACTTAGCCGGGGAGCTGTTTTTT; CDR3aa: CASRSDLAGELFF
d_gene: .; v_gene: TRBV6-1; abundance: .; j_gene: TRBJ2-5; CDR3nt: TGTGCCGGAGGGAGGGAGACCCAGTACTTC; CDR3aa: CAGGRETQYF
d_gene: TRBD1; v_gene: TRBV4-1; abundance: .; j_gene: TRBJ1-5; CDR3nt: TGCGCCAGCAGCCAGGGGACAGGGAACAATCAGCCCCAGCATTTT; CDR3aa: CASSQGTGNNQPQHF
d_gene: TRBD2; v_gene: TRBV14; abundance: .; j_gene: TRBJ2-1; CDR3nt: TGTGCCAGCAGTCCACTAGCGGGAGCCTACAATGAGCAGTTCTTC; CDR3aa: CASSPLAGAYNEQFF
d_gene: TRBD2; v_gene: TRBV27; abundance: .; j_gene: TRBJ2-2; CDR3nt: TGTGCCAGCGCATCACGGGGGGTGGACACCGGGGAGCTGTTTTTT; CDR3aa: CASASRGVDTGELFF
d_gene: TRBD1; v_gene: TRBV5-1; abundance: .; j_gene: TRBJ1-2; CDR3nt: TGCGCCAGCAGCTCAGAGTCCACAGGGGGCCGCGGCTACACCTTC; CDR3aa: CASSSESTGGRGYTF
d_gene: .; v_gene: TRBV5-1; abundance: .; j_gene: TRBJ1-2; CDR3nt: TGCGCCAGCAGCTTGGTAGGGGAGGATGGCTACACCTTC; CDR3aa: CASSLVGEDGYTF
d_gene: .; v_gene: TRBV7-6; abundance: .; j_gene: TRBJ1-2; CDR3nt: TGTGCCAGCAGCTTATTGGGCGATAACTATGGCTACACCTTC; CDR3aa: CASSLLGDNYGYTF
d_gene: TRBD1; v_gene: TRBV10-3; abundance: once; j_gene: TRBJ2-1; CDR3nt: TGTGCCATCGGAGGGACAGGGGGCAATGAGCAGTTCTTC; CDR3aa: CAIGGTGGNEQFF
d_gene: TRBD1; v_gene: TRBV18; abundance: .; j_gene: TRBJ1-1; CDR3nt: TGTGCCAGCTCACGACAGGGAGGCGGCACTGAAGCTTTCTTT; CDR3aa: CASSRQGGGTEAFF
d_gene: TRBD2; v_gene: TRBV30; abundance: .; j_gene: TRBJ2-3; CDR3nt: TGTGCCTGGGCGAGAGCGGGAGTTTTTCATACGCAGTATTTT; CDR3aa: CAWARAGVFHTQYF
d_gene: TRBD2; v_gene: TRBV5-1; abundance: .; j_gene: TRBJ2-7; CDR3nt: TGCGCCAGCAGCTTGACTAGCGGGAGTCCCTCCTACGAGCAGTACTTC; CDR3aa: CASSLTSGSPSYEQYF
d_gene: TRBD2; v_gene: TRBV6-6; abundance: .; j_gene: TRBJ2-1; CDR3nt: TGTGCCAGCAGCCGACCCGTCGGGGGGGGTGAGCAGTTCTTC; CDR3aa: CASSRPVGGGEQFF
d_gene: .; v_gene: TRBV5-1; abundance: .; j_gene: TRBJ2-5; CDR3nt: TGCGCCAGCAGCTTGGTGGGTGGGAAAGAGACCCAGTACTTC; CDR3aa: CASSLVGGKETQYF
d_gene: TRBD2; v_gene: TRBV4-3; abundance: .; j_gene: TRBJ2-3; CDR3nt: TGCGCCAGCAGCTCACTAGCGGGAGGGGCGGCAGATACGCAGTATTTT; CDR3aa: CASSSLAGGAADTQYF
d_gene: .; v_gene: TRBV30; abundance: .; j_gene: TRBJ2-7; CDR3nt: TGTGCCTGGGGCCCTAAGGGGTACGAGCAGTACTTC; CDR3aa: CAWGPKGYEQYF
d_gene: .; v_gene: TRBV6-4; abundance: .; j_gene: TRBJ1-1; CDR3nt: TGTGCCAGCAGTCGACAGGAGAACACTGAAGCTTTCTTT; CDR3aa: CASSRQENTEAFF
d_gene: TRBD1; v_gene: TRBV28; abundance: few; j_gene: TRBJ1-5; CDR3nt: TGTGCCAGCAGGCCACAAGGGGGCCAGCCCCAGCATTTT; CDR3aa: CASRPQGGQPQHF
d_gene: .; v_gene: TRBV9; abundance: .; j_gene: TRBJ1-3; CDR3nt: TGTGCCAGCAGCGCACACCCCAGGGCCTCTGGAAACACCATATATTTT; CDR3aa: CASSAHPRASGNTIYF
d_gene: TRBD1; v_gene: TRBV5-1; abundance: .; j_gene: TRBJ1-2; CDR3nt: TGCGCCAGCAGCCCAAAAAAGTACCGGGACAGGGGGAAGCCCACCTATGGCTACACCTTC; CDR3aa: CASSPKKYRDRGKPTYGYTF
d_gene: .; v_gene: TRBV5-5; abundance: .; j_gene: TRBJ2-1; CDR3nt: TGTGCCAGCAGCTTGGGGGCGAGCTCCTACAATGAGCAGTTCTTC; CDR3aa: CASSLGASSYNEQFF
d_gene: .; v_gene: TRBV9; abundance: .; j_gene: TRBJ2-1; CDR3nt: TGTGCCAGCAGCGGGGGGGCTAGCGGCTACAATGAGCAGTTCTTC; CDR3aa: CASSGGASGYNEQFF
d_gene: .; v_gene: TRBV5-4; abundance: .; j_gene: TRBJ2-6; CDR3nt: TGTGCCAGCAGCTTGGTTTCCCGCCCGGGGGCCAACGTCCTGACTTTC; CDR3aa: CASSLVSRPGANVLTF
d_gene: TRBD1; v_gene: TRBV2; abundance: .; j_gene: TRBJ1-1; CDR3nt: TGTGCCAGCAGCCGACAGGGAATGGCGTCCACTGAAGCTTTCTTT; CDR3aa: CASSRQGMASTEAFF
d_gene: .; v_gene: TRBV6-6; abundance: .; j_gene: TRBJ2-7; CDR3nt: TGTGCCAGCAGTTACGCGACAGGACTGCGCTACGAGCAGTACTTC; CDR3aa: CASSYATGLRYEQYF
d_gene: TRBD2; v_gene: TRBV2; abundance: .; j_gene: TRBJ2-1; CDR3nt: TGTGCCAGCAGGGCGGGAGGGGTCAATGAGCAGTTCTTC; CDR3aa: CASRAGGVNEQFF
d_gene: .; v_gene: TRBV25-1; abundance: .; j_gene: TRBJ1-4; CDR3nt: TGTGCCAGCAGTGAACCTTCCGGGAGAAATGAAAAACTGTTTTTT; CDR3aa: CASSEPSGRNEKLFF
d_gene: .; v_gene: TRBV14; abundance: .; j_gene: TRBJ1-1; CDR3nt: TGTGCCAGCAGCCATCGCAGGGACACTGAAGCTTTCTTT; CDR3aa: CASSHRRDTEAFF
d_gene: TRBD1; v_gene: TRBV10-3; abundance: .; j_gene: TRBJ2-6; CDR3nt: TGTGCCATCAGTGAGCCGGGACAGAAACTTCTCTGGGGCGGCAACGTCCTGACTTTC; CDR3aa: CAISEPGQKLLWGGNVLTF
d_gene: .; v_gene: TRBV28; abundance: .; j_gene: TRBJ1-3; CDR3nt: TGTGCCAGCAGTCCGACAGGAGACACCATATATTTT; CDR3aa: CASSPTGDTIYF
d_gene: .; v_gene: TRBV25-1; abundance: .; j_gene: TRBJ1-6; CDR3nt: TGTGCCAGCAGTGTCCGTGGCACCTCGGTTTCACCCCTCCACTTT; CDR3aa: CASSVRGTSVSPLHF